These 32 T cell receptor beta chains came from one sample sequenced in a study of control samples from healthy donors and cancer patients. The protocol was immunoSEQ multiplex PCR, while the TCRdb copy is restricted to in-frame clones and leaves out a portion. The table shows 90,000 to 150,000 clones, with around 88% occurring only once. The sequencing input was blood. The receptors derive from a middle-aged man in good health.

This clone is a singleton in its sample. The rearrangement joins TRBV7-2 to TRBJ1-3; the D gene is possibly TRBD1 (5 bases). Trimming left V 4 bases short and J 7 bases short, with 14 bases between. The CDR3 length is 14 residues. Germline CDR1 SGHTA, CDR2 FQGNSA. The CDR3 bases are TGTGCCAGCAGCTCGGGACCCTGGGCCAACACCATATATTTT. As protein: CASSSGPWANTIYF.

This clone was picked up a small number of times. The chain combines TRBV3-1 (or the pseudogene TRBV3-2) with TRBJ1-1, with D unclear. The V gene's germline CDR1 is LGHDT and CDR2 YNNKEL (reference sequence). Trimming took 4 bases from V and 3 from J, leaving 12 bases between them. CDR3 length: 14 amino acids. CDR3 sequence: CASSPQAGDTEAFF. CDR3 nucleotide sequence: TGTGCCAGCAGCCCGCAGGCCGGGGACACTGAAGCTTTCTTT.

The chain uses TRBV6-6 and TRBJ2-1, with D unclear. Looked up from germline, CDR1 is MNHNY and CDR2 is SVGAGI (reference sequence). V lost 6 bases and J 1 base, leaving 13 bases between the germline ends. This CDR3 spans 15 amino acids. The CDR3 reads CASSLTVTSYNEQFF. The CDR3 DNA is TGTGCCAGCAGCCTAACAGTTACTTCCTACAATGAGCAGTTCTTC.

V and J are TRBV4-1 and TRBJ1-1; 7 positions agree with TRBD1. The ends lost 3 bases at V and 7 bases at J; junction bases unmatched: 8. CDR1 MGHRA and CDR2 YSYEKL come from the germline V gene. The CDR3 runs 14 residues. CDR3 DNA: TGCGCCAGCAGCCAGTGGACAGGTAAAATTGAAGCTTTCTTT. This gives the protein CASSQWTGKIEAFF.

This clone appeared a single time. The sample carries other DNA sequences with the same CDR3. V usage is TRBV7-3 and J usage is TRBJ2-2, with 9 bases aligning to TRBD1. This CDR3 region has 14 residues. Trimming cost V 5 bases and J 5 bases; bases outside gene matches: 3. Germline lookup yields CDR1 SGHTA and CDR2 FQGTGA. The CDR3 is CASSTGTGTGELFF. CDR3 bases: TGTGCCAGCAGCACCGGGACAGGGACCGGGGAGCTGTTTTTT.

V is TRBV6-5 and J is TRBJ1-1, with D perhaps matching TRBD1 (5 bases). CDR3 length: 16 residues. Germline loops: CDR1 MNHEY, CDR2 SVGAGI. Trimming cost V 4 bases and J 6 bases, with 21 bases left between them. The CDR3 sequence is CASSSRPGGVGAEAFF. The CDR3 nucleotides read TGTGCCAGCAGTTCTCGACCCGGAGGGGTAGGCGCTGAAGCTTTCTTT.

This chain uses TRBV4-1 with TRBJ1-2; D not resolved. Looked up from germline, CDR1 is MGHRA and CDR2 is YSYEKL. This CDR3 region has 15 residues. Trimming stripped 3 bases from V and 5 bases from J, with 16 bases between. The CDR3 sequence: CASSHPETGSYGYTF. The CDR3 DNA follows: TGCGCCAGCAGCCACCCCGAGACGGGCAGTTATGGCTACACCTTC.

This chain uses TRBV2 with TRBJ2-1; D possibly corresponds to TRBD2 (5 bases). V was clipped by 4 bases and J by 3 bases, with 10 bases between them. The CDR3 sequence is 14 residues long. The V gene's germline CDR1 is SNHLY and CDR2 FYNNEI. CDR3 protein: CASSGVALYNEQFF. The CDR3 nucleotides read TGTGCCAGCAGTGGTGTAGCGCTCTACAATGAGCAGTTCTTC.

V gene TRBV5-6 combines with J gene TRBJ2-2; 9 bases map to TRBD2. Germline V gives CDR1 SGHDT, CDR2 YYEEEE. This CDR3 contains 17 residues. V trimming: 0 bases; J trimming: 6 bases; junction bases outside the gene matches: 9. The CDR3: CASSLGLAVGVAGELFF. In DNA form, the CDR3 reads TGTGCCAGCAGCTTGGGACTAGCGGTAGGGGTAGCCGGGGAGCTGTTTTTT.

The chain couples TRBV4-3 to TRBJ2-7, with D perhaps TRBD2 (5 bases). V was cut by 0 bases and J by 3 bases, with 9 bases left in between. CDR1 is LGHNA, CDR2 YSLEER, per germline. The CDR3 is 14 amino acids. The CDR3 sequence: CASSQELAYYEQYF. The DNA of the CDR3 is TGCGCCAGCAGCCAAGAGTTAGCGTACTACGAGCAGTACTTC.

This chain joins TRBV28 and TRBJ2-7; D remains unclear. This CDR3 spans 16 amino acids. V lost 5 bases and J lost 1, with 18 bases in between. Germline CDR1 reads MDHEN; CDR2 reads SYDVKM. The CDR3 region has the DNA TGTGCCAGCAGTATTGCAACTCGGGTATTATCCTACGAGCAGTACTTC. It specifies CASSIATRVLSYEQYF. Full variable domain (remainder filled in from reference TRBV28 and TRBJ2-7): DVKVTQSSRYLVKRTGEKVFLECVQDMDHENMFWYRQDPGLGLRLIYFSYDVKMKEKGDIPEGYSVSREKKERFSLILESASTNQTSMYLCASSIATRVLSYEQYFGPGTRLTVT.

This chain links TRBV11-3 with TRBJ1-3, with D tentatively TRBD1 (6 bases). V was shortened by 7 bases and J by 3 bases, with 16 bases between the two germline ends. The CDR3 extends over 15 amino acids. CDR1 and CDR2 from the germline V gene are SGHNT and YENEEA. The CDR3 sequence: CASTRGGGDGNTIYF. The CDR3, as DNA: TGTGCCAGCACAAGGGGGGGCGGCGATGGAAACACCATATATTTT.

The chain combines TRBV5-1 with TRBJ1-1; 11 bases match TRBD1. V lost 0 bases and J lost 1; bases outside the gene matches: 8. CDR1 and CDR2 (germline): SGHRS, YFSETQ. The CDR3 spans 18 residues. The CDR3 sequence is CASSLARTGGVRNTEAFF. The CDR3 DNA sequence: TGCGCCAGCAGCTTGGCCAGGACAGGGGGCGTGAGGAACACTGAAGCTTTCTTT.

The chain carries TRBV5-1 and TRBJ2-3; TRBD2 matches at 11 bases. The CDR3 runs 18 residues. CDR1 is SGHRS and CDR2 is YFSETQ in the germline V gene. V was pared by 4 bases and J by 1 base, with 11 bases of the junction left unmatched. The CDR3 nucleotides read TGCGCCAGCAGCCTGGGCACTAGCGGGGGAGTTCGCACAGATACGCAGTATTTT. This encodes CASSLGTSGGVRTDTQYF.

The V and J genes are TRBV7-3 and TRBJ2-1; D might be TRBD1 (6 bases). The CDR3 is 16 amino acids. V lost 2 bases to trimming and J lost 7 bases, with 18 bases between them. CDR1 is SGHTA, CDR2 FQGTGA, per germline. CDR3 nucleotide sequence: TGTGCCAGCAGCTTAGTCCCACGGGCCCAGGGGAATGAGCAGTTCTTC. Amino acid sequence: CASSLVPRAQGNEQFF.

The chain recombines TRBV6-5 with TRBJ2-2; D unresolved. The CDR3 runs 12 residues. V lost 2 bases and J 9 bases, leaving 7 bases between the germline ends. CDR1 and CDR2 (germline): MNHEY, SVGAGI. CDR3 region: CASSYDRRELFF. CDR3 nucleotides: TGTGCCAGCAGTTACGACCGCAGGGAGCTGTTTTTT.

The chain has TRBV9 and TRBJ1-6; D remains unclear. The CDR3 is made up of 13 amino acids. Trimming took 0 bases from V and 10 from J, leaving 8 bases between them. Germline-derived CDR1 and CDR2 are SGDLS and YYNGEE. The CDR3 DNA reads as TGTGCCAGCAGCGTAGTTTGGGGATCACCCCTCCACTTT. This sequence encodes CASSVVWGSPLHF.

V gene TRBV29-1 combines with J gene TRBJ2-3; 14 positions match TRBD2. Germline V gives CDR1 SQVTM, CDR2 ANQGSEA. After removal of 1 base from V and 2 bases from J, the junction contained 5 bases not matched to a gene. The CDR3 totals 17 residues. This CDR3 reads CSVEVWTSGGNTDTQYF. The CDR3 coding sequence is TGCAGCGTTGAAGTTTGGACTAGCGGGGGGAACACAGATACGCAGTATTTT.

V is TRBV2 and J is TRBJ1-3; possible D gene TRBD1, 6 bases. Trimming left V 11 bases short and J 1 base short, with 18 bases between. Germline lookup yields CDR1 SNHLY and CDR2 FYNNEI. CDR3 size: 15 residues. The CDR3 reads CAQGGGSRSGNTIYF. In DNA, the CDR3 is TGTGCCCAAGGAGGGGGGTCGCGATCTGGAAACACCATATATTTT.

V and J are TRBV6-5 and TRBJ1-3, with 10 nucleotides matching TRBD1. The CDR3 runs to 14 residues. Trimming cost V 6 bases and J 2 bases; bases outside gene matches: 1. Germline CDR1 is MNHEY and CDR2 is SVGAGI. The CDR3 spells CASRGTGAGNTIYF. CDR3 in DNA: TGTGCCAGCAGAGGGACAGGGGCTGGAAACACCATATATTTT.

This chain joins TRBV2 and TRBJ1-5, with D unclear. With 1 base removed from V and 1 base from J, the gap between germline ends came to 5 bases. This CDR3 has 14 amino acids. Germline CDR1 reads SNHLY; CDR2 reads FYNNEI. The CDR3 is CASSEDRSNQPQHF. DNA for the CDR3: TGTGCCAGCAGTGAAGACAGAAGCAATCAGCCCCAGCATTTT.

This chain connects TRBV19 to TRBJ1-1; D is unresolved. Germline V lookup: CDR1 LNHDA, CDR2 SQIVND (reference sequence). The CDR3 has 14 amino acids. V was shortened by 4 bases and J by 1 base, with 10 bases between the two germline ends. The CDR3 DNA reads TGTGCCAGTAGTAAACAATGGGCGAACACTGAAGCTTTCTTT. Amino acids: CASSKQWANTEAFF.

The V call is TRBV6-5, the J call TRBJ2-2; tentative D call: TRBD1 (6 bases). The V gene lost 0 bases and the J gene lost 3 bases, with 11 bases spanning the gap. Germline lookup yields CDR1 MNHEY and CDR2 SVGAGI. The CDR3 runs 16 residues. The chain's CDR3 is CASSYSYRADTGELFF. Here the CDR3 DNA reads TGTGCCAGCAGTTACTCGTACAGGGCAGACACCGGGGAGCTGTTTTTT.

The V call is TRBV11-3, the J call TRBJ2-5, with TRBD2 identical over 8 bases. The germline CDR1 and CDR2 sequences are SGHNT and YENEEA. This CDR3 comprises 17 residues. V was clipped by 1 base and J by 5 bases; unmatched bases: 12. The CDR3 sequence: CASSLVRAAGVGETQYF. The CDR3 region has the DNA TGTGCCAGCAGCTTAGTTCGCGCAGCGGGGGTAGGTGAGACCCAGTACTTC.

This chain joins TRBV2 and TRBJ1-5, with D uncertain. Per the germline V gene, CDR1 is SNHLY and CDR2 is FYNNEI. With 1 base removed from V and 5 bases from J, the gap between germline ends came to 12 bases. The CDR3 runs to 15 residues. Here the CDR3 DNA reads TGTGCCAGCAGTGAAGGTTCGCAGTACTATCAGCCCCAGCATTTT. Translation: CASSEGSQYYQPQHF.

The chain couples TRBV24-1 to TRBJ1-2; D ambiguous. V gave up 5 bases and J gave up 6 bases, with 12 bases separating them. This CDR3 has 13 amino acids. Germline loops: CDR1 KGHDR, CDR2 SFDVKD. CDR3 protein: CATSALYRDGYTF. DNA for the CDR3: TGTGCCACCAGTGCCTTGTATCGCGATGGCTACACCTTC.

This sequence joins TRBV2 and TRBJ1-1, with 10 nucleotides matching TRBD1. With V trimmed by 6 bases and J by 3 bases, 4 bases remained unmatched. The V gene's germline CDR1 is SNHLY and CDR2 FYNNEI. The CDR3 runs 14 residues. The CDR3 bases are TGTGCCAGCAGAAGACAGGGGGCGGACACTGAAGCTTTCTTT. This gives the protein CASRRQGADTEAFF.

V is TRBV29-1 and J is TRBJ1-1; unclear D gene. Trimming shortened V by 8 bases and J by 7 bases, and 14 bases separated the two germline ends. The CDR3 has 11 amino acids. Germline V CDR1 and CDR2: SQVTM, ANQGSEA. CDR3 residues: CSSRKGIEAFF. DNA for the CDR3: TGCAGCTCCCGAAAGGGTATTGAAGCTTTCTTT.

The rearrangement uses TRBV19 and TRBJ2-1; no clear D gene. The V gene lost 4 bases and the J gene lost 3 bases, with 7 bases spanning the gap. The length of the CDR3 is 13 residues. Germline lookup yields CDR1 LNHDA and CDR2 SQIVND (reference sequence). In DNA form, the CDR3 reads TGTGCCAGTAGTACCGGACGCTACAATGAGCAGTTCTTC. This translates into CASSTGRYNEQFF.

In DNA form, the CDR3 reads TGTGCCAGTAGACCCAGGGAGTTCTACAATGAGCAGTTCTTC. Translated: CASRPREFYNEQFF. The chain combines TRBV19 with TRBJ2-1; TRBD1 or TRBD2 may be the D gene (5 bases each). Trimming pared 6 bases from V and 3 bases from J, leaving 12 bases between. The CDR3 has 14 amino acids. CDR1 LNHDA and CDR2 SQIVND come from the germline V gene (reference sequence). Using reference TRBV19 and TRBJ2-1 for the parts outside the CDR3, the full variable domain is DGGITQSPKYLFRKEGQNVTLSCEQNLNHDAMYWYRQDPGQGLRLIYYSQIVNDFQKGDIAEGYSVSREKKESFPLTVTSAQKNPTAFYLCASRPREFYNEQFFGPGTRLTVL.

V usage is TRBV5-1 and J usage is TRBJ2-7; a weak D match, TRBD1 (6 bases). CDR3 size: 14 residues. Per the germline V gene, CDR1 is SGHRS and CDR2 is YFSETQ. V lost 3 bases and J lost 3, with 13 bases in between. The CDR3 DNA sequence: TGCGCCAGCAGCTCAACTGTAGGGGGCTACGAGCAGTACTTC. This encodes CASSSTVGGYEQYF.

The chain joins TRBV5-8 to TRBJ1-2, with D unresolved. The germline gives CDR1 SGHTS, CDR2 YDEGEE. The CDR3 is 12 residues long. V lost 4 bases and J 5 bases, leaving 9 bases between the germline ends. The CDR3, as DNA: TGTGCCAGCAGCCCTCAGCGGTATGGCTACACCTTC. Protein product: CASSPQRYGYTF.